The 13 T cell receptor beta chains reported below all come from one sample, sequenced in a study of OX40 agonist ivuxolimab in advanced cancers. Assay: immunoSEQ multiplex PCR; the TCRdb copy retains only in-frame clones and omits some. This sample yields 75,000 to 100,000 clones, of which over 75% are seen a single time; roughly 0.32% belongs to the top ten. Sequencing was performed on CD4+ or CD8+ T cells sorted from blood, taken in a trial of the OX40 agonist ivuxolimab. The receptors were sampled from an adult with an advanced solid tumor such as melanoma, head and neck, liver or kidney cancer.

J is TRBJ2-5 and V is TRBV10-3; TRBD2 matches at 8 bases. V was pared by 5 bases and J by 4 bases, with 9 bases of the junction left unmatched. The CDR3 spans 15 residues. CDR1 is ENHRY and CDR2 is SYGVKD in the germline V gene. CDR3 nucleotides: TGTGCCATCAGTAAGGGGACTAGGTCACGAGAGACCCAGTACTTC. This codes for CAISKGTRSRETQYF.

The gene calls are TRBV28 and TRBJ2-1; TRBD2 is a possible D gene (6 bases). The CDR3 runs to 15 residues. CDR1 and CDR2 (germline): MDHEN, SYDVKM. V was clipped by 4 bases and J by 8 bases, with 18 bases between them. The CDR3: CASSSRLERGHEQFF. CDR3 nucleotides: TGTGCCAGCAGTTCCCGACTAGAACGGGGCCATGAGCAGTTCTTC.

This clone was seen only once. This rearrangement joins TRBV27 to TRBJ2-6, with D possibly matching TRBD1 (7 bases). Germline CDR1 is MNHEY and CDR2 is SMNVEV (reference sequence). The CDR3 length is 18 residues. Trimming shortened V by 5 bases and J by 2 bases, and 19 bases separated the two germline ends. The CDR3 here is CASSPRQGLFTGANVLTF. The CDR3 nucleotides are TGTGCCAGCAGTCCTCGACAGGGACTTTTTACTGGGGCCAACGTCCTGACTTTC.

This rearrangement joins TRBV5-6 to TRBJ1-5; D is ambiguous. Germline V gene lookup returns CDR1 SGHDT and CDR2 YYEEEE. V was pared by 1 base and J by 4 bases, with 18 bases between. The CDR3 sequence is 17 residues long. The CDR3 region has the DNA TGTGCCAGCAGCTTGTTTTCTGGTCGCGCGACGAATCAGCCCCAGCATTTT. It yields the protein CASSLFSGRATNQPQHF. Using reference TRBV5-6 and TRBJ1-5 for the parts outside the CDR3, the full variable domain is DAGVTQSPTHLIKTRGQQVTLRCSPKSGHDTVSWYQQALGQGPQFIFQYYEEEERQRGNFPDRFSGHQFPNYSSELNVNALLLGDSALYLCASSLFSGRATNQPQHFGDGTRLSIL.

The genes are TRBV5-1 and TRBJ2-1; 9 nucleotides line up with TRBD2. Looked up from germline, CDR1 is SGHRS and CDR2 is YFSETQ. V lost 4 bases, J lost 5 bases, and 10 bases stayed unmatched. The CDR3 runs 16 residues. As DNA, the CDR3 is TGCGCCAGCAGCCCCCCGACAGCGGGGGGCAACAATGAGCAGTTCTTC. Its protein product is CASSPPTAGGNNEQFF.

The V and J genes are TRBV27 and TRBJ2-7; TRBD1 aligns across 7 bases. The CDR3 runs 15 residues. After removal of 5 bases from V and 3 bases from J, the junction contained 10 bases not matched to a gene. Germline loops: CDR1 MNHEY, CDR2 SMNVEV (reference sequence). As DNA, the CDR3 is TGTGCCAGCAGTAAGGGGGCGGGTCGTGGCTACGAGCAGTACTTC. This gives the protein CASSKGAGRGYEQYF.

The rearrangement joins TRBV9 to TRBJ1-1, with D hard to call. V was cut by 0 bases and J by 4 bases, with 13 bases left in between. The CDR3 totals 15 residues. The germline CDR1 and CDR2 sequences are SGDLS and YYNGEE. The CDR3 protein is CASSVGGGGGTEAFF. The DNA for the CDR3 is TGTGCCAGCAGCGTAGGCGGCGGAGGTGGCACTGAAGCTTTCTTT. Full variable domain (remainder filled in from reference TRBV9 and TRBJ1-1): DSGVTQTPKHLITATGQRVTLRCSPRSGDLSVYWYQQSLDQGLQFLIQYYNGEERAKGNILERFSAQQFPDLHSELNLSSLELGDSALYFCASSVGGGGGTEAFFGQGTRLTVV.

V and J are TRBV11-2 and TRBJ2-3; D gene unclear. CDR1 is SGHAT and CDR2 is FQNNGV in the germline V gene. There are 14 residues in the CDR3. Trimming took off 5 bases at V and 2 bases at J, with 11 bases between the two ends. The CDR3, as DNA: TGTGCCAGCAGCCCTCTCGGAACCACAGATACGCAGTATTTT. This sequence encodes CASSPLGTTDTQYF. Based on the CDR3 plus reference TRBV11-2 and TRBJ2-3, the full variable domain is EAGVAQSPRYKIIEKRQSVAFWCNPISGHATLYWYQQILGQGPKLLIQFQNNGVVDDSQLPKDRFSAERLKGVDSTLKIQPAKLEDSAVYLCASSPLGTTDTQYFGPGTRLTVL.

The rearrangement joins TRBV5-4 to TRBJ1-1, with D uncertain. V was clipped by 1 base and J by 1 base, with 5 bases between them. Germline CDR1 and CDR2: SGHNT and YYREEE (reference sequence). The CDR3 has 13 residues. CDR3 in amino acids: CASSLPWNTEAFF. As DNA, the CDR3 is TGTGCCAGCAGCTTGCCTTGGAACACTGAAGCTTTCTTT.

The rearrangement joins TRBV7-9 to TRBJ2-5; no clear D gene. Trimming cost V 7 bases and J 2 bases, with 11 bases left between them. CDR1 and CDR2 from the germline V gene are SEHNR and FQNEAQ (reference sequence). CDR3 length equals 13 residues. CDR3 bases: TGTGCCAGCACCAGGTCCTCTCAAGAGACCCAGTACTTC. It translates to CASTRSSQETQYF.

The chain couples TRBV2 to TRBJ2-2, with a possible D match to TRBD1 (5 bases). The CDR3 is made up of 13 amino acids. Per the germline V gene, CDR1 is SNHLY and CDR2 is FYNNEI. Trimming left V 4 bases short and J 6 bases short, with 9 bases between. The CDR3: CASSVGPAGELFF. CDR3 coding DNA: TGTGCCAGCAGTGTGGGGCCGGCCGGGGAGCTGTTTTTT. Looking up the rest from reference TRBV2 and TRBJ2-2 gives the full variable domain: EPEVTQTPSHQVTQMGQEVILRCVPISNHLYFYWYRQILGQKVEFLVSFYNNEISEKSEIFDDQFSVERPDGSNFTLKIRSTKLEDSAMYFCASSVGPAGELFFGEGSRLTVL.

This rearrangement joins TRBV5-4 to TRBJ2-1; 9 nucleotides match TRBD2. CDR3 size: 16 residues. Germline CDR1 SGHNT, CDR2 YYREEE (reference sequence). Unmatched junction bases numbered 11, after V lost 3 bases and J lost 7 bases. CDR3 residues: CASSWLAGEGGNEQFF. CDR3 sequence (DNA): TGTGCCAGCAGCTGGTTAGCGGGAGAGGGGGGGAATGAGCAGTTCTTC.

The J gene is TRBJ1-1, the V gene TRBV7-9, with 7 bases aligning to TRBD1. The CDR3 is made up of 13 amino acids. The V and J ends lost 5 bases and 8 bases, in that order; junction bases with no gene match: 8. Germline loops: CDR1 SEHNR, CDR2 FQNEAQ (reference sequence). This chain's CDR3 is CASSITRDSEAFF. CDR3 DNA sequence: TGTGCCAGCAGCATCACTCGGGACAGCGAAGCTTTCTTT.